The clone carrying this TCR beta chain has just a few counts. The data derive from a study of T-cell reconstitution after alpha-beta-depleted transplantation in children. Preparing the TCRbeta library involved the use of unique molecular identifiers. TCRdb re-called the PCR reads with MiXCR, one entry per CDR3 protein. The repertoire consists of around 250,000 distinct CDR3 sequences, with more than 9% occurring once and the leading ten covering about 9.5%. The sequencing here drew on PBMCs from the stem cell graft donor, taken from the stem cell graft. The sequence came from a human donor who donated a stem cell graft to a child with SCID.

The CDR3 is CSATGAGNTIYF. CDR3 coding DNA: TGCAGTGCCACAGGGGCTGGAAACACCATATATTTT. The gene calls are TRBV20-1 and TRBJ1-3; 7 bases agree with TRBD1. The length of the CDR3 is 12 residues. The trim removed 6 bases at V and 2 bases at J, leaving 1 base unmatched. Per the germline V gene, CDR1 is DFQATT and CDR2 is SNEGSKA (reference sequence).